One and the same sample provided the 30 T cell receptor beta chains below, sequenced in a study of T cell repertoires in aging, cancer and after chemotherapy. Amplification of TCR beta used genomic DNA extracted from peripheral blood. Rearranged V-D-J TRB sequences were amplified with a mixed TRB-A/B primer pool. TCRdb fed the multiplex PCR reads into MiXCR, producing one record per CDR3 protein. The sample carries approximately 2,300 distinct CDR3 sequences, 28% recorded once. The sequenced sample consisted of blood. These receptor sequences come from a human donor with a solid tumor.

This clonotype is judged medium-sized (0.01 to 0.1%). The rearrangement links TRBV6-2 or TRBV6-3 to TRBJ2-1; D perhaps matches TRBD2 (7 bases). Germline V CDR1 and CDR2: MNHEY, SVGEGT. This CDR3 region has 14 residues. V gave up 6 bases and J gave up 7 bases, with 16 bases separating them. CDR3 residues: CASRRRGGWNEQFF. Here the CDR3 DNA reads TGTGCCAGCAGGAGGAGGGGGGGGTGGAATGAGCAGTTCTTC.

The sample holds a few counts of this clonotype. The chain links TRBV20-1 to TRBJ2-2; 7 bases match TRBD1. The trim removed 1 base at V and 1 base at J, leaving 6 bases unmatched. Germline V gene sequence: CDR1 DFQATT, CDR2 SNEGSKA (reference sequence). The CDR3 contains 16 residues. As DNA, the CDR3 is TGCAGTGCTAGAGGAGTGGGGGACAGGAACACCGGGGAGCTGTTTTTT. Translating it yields CSARGVGDRNTGELFF.

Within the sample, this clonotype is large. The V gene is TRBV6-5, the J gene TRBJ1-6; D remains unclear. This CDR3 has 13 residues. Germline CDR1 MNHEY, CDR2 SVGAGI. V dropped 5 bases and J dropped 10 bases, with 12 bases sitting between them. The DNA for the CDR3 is TGTGCCAGCAGTGCCCCCACTGGGTCACCCCTCCACTTT. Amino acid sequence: CASSAPTGSPLHF.

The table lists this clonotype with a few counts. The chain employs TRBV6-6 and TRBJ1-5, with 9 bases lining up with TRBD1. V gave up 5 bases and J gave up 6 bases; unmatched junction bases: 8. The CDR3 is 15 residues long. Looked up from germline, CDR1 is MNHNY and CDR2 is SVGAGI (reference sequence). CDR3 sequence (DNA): TGTGCCAGCAGTCAAGACACAGGGGGCAGTCAGCCCCAGCATTTT. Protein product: CASSQDTGGSQPQHF.

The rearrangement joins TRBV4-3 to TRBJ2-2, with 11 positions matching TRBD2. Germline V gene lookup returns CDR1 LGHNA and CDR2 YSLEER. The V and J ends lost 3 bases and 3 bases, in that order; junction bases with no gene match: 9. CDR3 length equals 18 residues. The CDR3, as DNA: TGCGCCAGCAGCCACATGATAGCGGGGGGGTTCGACACCGGGGAGCTGTTTTTT. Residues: CASSHMIAGGFDTGELFF.

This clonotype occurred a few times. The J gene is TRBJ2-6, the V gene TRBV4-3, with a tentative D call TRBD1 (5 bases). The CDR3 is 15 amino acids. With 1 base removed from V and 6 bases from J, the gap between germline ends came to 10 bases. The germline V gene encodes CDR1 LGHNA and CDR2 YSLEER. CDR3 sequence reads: CASSQVQGEANVLTF. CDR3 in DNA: TGCGCCAGCAGCCAAGTCCAGGGCGAGGCCAACGTCCTGACTTTC.

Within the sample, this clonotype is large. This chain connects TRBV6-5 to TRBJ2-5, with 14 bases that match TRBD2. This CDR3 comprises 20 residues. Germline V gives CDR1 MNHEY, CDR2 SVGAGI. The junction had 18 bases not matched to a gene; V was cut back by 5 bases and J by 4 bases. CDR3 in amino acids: CASSGTRYRTSGRQGETQYF. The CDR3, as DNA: TGTGCCAGCAGTGGGACCCGATATCGGACTAGCGGGAGGCAGGGAGAGACCCAGTACTTC.

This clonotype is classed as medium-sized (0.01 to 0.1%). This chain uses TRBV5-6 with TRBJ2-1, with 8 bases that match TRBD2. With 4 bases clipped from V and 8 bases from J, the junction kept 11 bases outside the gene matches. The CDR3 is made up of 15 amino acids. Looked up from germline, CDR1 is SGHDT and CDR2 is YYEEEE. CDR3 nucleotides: TGTGCCAGCAGCCGGGGCCGGGGGGGGCCCCATGAGCAGTTCTTC. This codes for CASSRGRGGPHEQFF.

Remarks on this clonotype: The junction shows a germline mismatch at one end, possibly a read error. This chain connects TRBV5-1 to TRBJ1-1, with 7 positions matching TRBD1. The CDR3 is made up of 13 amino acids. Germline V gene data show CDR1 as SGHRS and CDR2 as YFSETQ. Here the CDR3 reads CASSQTGNTETFF. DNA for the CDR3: TGCGCCAGCAGCCAGACAGGGAACACTGAAACTTTCTTT.

The CDR3 nucleotides read TGTGCCAGCAGTCCCCGGGGCAGGGACGTGATGAACACTGAAGCTTTCTTT. It is translated as CASSPRGRDVMNTEAFF. J is TRBJ1-1 and V is TRBV6-5; D perhaps matches TRBD1 (5 bases). The CDR3 extends over 17 amino acids. Germline V lookup: CDR1 MNHEY, CDR2 SVGAGI. Trimming took 5 bases from V and 0 from J, leaving 19 bases between them.

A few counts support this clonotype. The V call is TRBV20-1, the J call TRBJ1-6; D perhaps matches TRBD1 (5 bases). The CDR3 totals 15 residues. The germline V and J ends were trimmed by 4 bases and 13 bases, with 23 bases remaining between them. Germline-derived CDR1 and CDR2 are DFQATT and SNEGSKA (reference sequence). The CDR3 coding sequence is TGCAGTGCTACGCCGGGGGTAAGGCAAAAGGAGCCCCTCCACTTT. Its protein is CSATPGVRQKEPLHF.

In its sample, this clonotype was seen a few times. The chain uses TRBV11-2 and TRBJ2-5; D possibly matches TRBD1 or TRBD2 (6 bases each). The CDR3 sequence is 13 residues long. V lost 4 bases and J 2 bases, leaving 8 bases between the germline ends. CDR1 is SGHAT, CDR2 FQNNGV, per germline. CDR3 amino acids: CASSWGAQETQYF. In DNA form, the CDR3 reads TGTGCCAGCAGCTGGGGGGCACAAGAGACCCAGTACTTC.

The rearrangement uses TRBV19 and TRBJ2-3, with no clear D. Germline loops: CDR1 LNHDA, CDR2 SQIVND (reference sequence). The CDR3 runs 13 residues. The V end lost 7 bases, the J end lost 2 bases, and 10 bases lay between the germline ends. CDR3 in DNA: TGTGCCAGTAATCGCGCTATCACAGATACGCAGTATTTT. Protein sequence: CASNRAITDTQYF.

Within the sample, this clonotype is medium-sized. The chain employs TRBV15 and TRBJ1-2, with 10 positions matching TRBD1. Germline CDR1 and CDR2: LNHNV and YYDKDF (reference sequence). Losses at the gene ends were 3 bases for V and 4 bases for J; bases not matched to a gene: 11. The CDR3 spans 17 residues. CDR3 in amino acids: CATSRGVRDRGVYGYTF. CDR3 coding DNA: TGTGCCACCAGCAGGGGTGTCCGGGACAGGGGCGTCTATGGCTACACCTTC.

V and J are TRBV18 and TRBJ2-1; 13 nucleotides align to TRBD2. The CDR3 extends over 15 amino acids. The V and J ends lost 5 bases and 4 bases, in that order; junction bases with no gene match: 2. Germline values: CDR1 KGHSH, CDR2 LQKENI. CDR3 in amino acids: CASSATSGGYNEQFF. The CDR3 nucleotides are TGTGCCAGCTCAGCGACTAGCGGGGGGTACAATGAGCAGTTCTTC.

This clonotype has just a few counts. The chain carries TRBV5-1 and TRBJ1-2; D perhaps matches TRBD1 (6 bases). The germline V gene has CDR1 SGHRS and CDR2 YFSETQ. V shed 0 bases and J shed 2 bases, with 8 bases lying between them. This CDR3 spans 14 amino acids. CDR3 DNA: TGCGCCAGCAGCTTGGCCGGACAGAACTATGGCTACACCTTC. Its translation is CASSLAGQNYGYTF.

The CDR3 here is CASLLSGGSSRQPQHF. As DNA, the CDR3 is TGTGCCAGCCTCCTATCAGGGGGTTCGTCGAGGCAGCCCCAGCATTTT. The chain has TRBV6-1 and TRBJ1-5; 7 nucleotides line up with TRBD1. J lost 7 bases, V lost 8 bases, and 17 bases had no gene match. The CDR3 loop spans 16 amino acids. CDR1 is MNHNS and CDR2 is SASEGT in the germline V gene.

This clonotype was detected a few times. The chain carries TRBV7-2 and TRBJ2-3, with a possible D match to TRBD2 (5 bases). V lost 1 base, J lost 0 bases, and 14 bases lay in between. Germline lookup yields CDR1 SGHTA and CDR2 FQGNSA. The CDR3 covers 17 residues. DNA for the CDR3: TGTGCCAGCAGCTTAGGCGGCGGCGGGTTTAGCACAGATACGCAGTATTTT. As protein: CASSLGGGGFSTDTQYF.

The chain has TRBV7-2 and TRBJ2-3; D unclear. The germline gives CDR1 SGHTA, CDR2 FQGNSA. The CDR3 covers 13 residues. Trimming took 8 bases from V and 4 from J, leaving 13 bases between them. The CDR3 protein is CASATPGADTQYF. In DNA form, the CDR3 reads TGTGCCAGCGCCACCCCGGGCGCAGATACGCAGTATTTT.

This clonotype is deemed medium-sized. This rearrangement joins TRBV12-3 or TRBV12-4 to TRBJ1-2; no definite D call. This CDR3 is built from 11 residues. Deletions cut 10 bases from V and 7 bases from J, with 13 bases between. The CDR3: CATGYGFGYTF. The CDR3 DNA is TGTGCCACCGGTTACGGGTTTGGCTACACCTTC.

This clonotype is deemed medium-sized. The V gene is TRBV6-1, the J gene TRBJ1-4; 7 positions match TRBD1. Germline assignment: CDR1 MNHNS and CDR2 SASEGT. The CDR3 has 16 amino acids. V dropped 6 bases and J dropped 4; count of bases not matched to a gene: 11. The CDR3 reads CASRRGQTDYNEKLFF. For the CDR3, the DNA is TGTGCCAGCAGGAGGGGGCAGACCGACTATAATGAAAAACTGTTTTTT.

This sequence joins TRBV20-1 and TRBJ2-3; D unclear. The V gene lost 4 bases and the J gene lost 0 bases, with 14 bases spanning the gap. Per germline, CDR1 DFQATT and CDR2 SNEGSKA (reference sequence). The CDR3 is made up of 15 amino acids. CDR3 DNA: TGCAGTGCTAAAGATCTTGATACTAGCACAGATACGCAGTATTTT. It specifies CSAKDLDTSTDTQYF.

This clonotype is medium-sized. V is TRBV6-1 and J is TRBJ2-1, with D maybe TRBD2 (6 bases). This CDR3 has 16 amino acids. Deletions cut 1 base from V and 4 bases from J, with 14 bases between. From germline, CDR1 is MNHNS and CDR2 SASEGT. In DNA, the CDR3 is TGTGCCAGCAGTGAAGGCGCGGGACTTGGATACAATGAGCAGTTCTTC. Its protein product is CASSEGAGLGYNEQFF.

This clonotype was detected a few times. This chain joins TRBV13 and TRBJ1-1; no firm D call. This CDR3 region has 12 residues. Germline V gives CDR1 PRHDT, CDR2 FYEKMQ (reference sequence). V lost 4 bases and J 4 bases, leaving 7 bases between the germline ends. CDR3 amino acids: CASSYGPTEAFF. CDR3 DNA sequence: TGTGCCAGCAGCTACGGGCCCACTGAAGCTTTCTTT.

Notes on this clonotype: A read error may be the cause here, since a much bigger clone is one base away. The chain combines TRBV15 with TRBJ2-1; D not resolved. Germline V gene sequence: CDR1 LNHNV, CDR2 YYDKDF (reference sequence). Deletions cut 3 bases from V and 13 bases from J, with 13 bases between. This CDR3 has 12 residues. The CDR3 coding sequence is TGTGCCACCAGCAGGGACCAAGAGACCCAGTTCTTC. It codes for CATSRDQETQFF.

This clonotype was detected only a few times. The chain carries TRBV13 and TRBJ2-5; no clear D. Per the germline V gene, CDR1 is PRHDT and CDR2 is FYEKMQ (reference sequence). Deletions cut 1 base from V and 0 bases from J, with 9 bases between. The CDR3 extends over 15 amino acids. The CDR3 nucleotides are TGTGCCAGCAGCTTAGTGGAGCAACACCAAGAGACCCAGTACTTC. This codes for CASSLVEQHQETQYF.

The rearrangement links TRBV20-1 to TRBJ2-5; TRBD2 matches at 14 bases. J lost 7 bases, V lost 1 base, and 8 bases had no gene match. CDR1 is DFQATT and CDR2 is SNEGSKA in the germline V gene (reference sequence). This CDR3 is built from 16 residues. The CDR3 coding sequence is TGCAGTGCTAGAGTTAGGGGACTAGCGGGGGCCAGGACCCAGTACTTC. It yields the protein CSARVRGLAGARTQYF.

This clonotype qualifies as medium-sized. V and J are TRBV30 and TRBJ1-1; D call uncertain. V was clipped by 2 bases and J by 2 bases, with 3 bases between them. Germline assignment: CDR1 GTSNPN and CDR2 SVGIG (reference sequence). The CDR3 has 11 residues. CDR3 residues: CAWSFNTEAFF. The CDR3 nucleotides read TGTGCCTGGAGTTTCAACACTGAAGCTTTCTTT. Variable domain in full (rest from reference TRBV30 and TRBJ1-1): SQTIHQWPATLVQPVGSPLSLECTVEGTSNPNLYWYRQAAGRGLQLLFYSVGIGQISSEVPQNLSASRPQDRQFILSSKKLLLSDSGFYLCAWSFNTEAFFGQGTRLTVV.

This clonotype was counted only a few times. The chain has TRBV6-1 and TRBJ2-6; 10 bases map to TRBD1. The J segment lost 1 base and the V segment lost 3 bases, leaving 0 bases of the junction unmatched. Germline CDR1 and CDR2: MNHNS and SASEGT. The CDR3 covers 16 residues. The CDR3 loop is CASSEGQGSGANVLTF. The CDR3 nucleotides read TGTGCCAGCAGTGAGGGACAGGGGTCTGGGGCCAACGTCCTGACTTTC.

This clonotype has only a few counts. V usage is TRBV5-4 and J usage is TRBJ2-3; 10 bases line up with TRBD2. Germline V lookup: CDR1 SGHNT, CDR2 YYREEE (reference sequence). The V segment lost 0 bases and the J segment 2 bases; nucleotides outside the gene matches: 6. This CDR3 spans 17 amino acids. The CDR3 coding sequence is TGTGCCAGCAGCTTGGGAATAGCGGGAGGACTCACAGATACGCAGTATTTT. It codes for CASSLGIAGGLTDTQYF. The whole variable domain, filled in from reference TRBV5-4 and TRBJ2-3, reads ETGVTQSPTHLIKTRGQQVTLRCSSQSGHNTVSWYQQALGQGPQFIFQYYREEENGRGNFPPRFSGLQFPNYSSELNVNALELDDSALYLCASSLGIAGGLTDTQYFGPGTRLTVL.